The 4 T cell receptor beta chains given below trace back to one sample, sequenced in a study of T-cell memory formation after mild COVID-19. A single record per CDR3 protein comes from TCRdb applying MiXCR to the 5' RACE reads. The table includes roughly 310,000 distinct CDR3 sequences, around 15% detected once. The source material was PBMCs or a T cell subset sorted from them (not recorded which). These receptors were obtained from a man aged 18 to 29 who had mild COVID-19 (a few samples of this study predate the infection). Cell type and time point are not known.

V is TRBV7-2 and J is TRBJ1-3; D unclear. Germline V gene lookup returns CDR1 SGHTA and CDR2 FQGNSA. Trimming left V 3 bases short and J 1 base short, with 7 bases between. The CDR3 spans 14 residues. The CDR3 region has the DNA TGTGCCAGCAGCTTCTTAGGGTCTGGAAACACCATATATTTT. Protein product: CASSFLGSGNTIYF. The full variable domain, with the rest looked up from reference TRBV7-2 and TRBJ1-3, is GAGVSQSPSNKVTEKGKDVELRCDPISGHTALYWYRQSLGQGLEFLIYFQGNSAPDKSGLPSDRFSAERTGGSVSTLTIQRTQQEDSAVYLCASSFLGSGNTIYFGEGSWLTVV.

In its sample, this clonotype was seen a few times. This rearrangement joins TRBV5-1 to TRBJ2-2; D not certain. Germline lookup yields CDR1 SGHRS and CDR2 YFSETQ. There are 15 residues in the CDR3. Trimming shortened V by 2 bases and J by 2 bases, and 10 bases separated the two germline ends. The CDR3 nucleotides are TGCGCCAGCAGCTTAGAAGCGTCAAACACCGGGGAGCTGTTTTTT. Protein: CASSLEASNTGELFF.

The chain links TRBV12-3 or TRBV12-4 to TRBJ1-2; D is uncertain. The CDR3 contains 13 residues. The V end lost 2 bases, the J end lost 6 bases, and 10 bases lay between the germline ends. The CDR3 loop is CASSLRLWNGYTF. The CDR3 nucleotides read TGTGCCAGCAGTTTAAGGCTGTGGAATGGCTACACCTTC.

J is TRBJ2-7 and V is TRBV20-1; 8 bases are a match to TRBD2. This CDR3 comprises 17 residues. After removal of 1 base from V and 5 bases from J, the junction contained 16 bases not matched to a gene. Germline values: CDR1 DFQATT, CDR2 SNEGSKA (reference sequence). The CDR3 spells CSARAHPGGVAGNEQYV. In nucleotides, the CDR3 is TGCAGTGCTAGAGCCCACCCGGGGGGGGTAGCGGGGAACGAGCAGTACGTC.